These 5 T cell receptor beta chains originate from one sample sequenced in a study of CD8 T cell repertoires and HIV-1 epitope variants. For these receptors, no antigen is known. Profiled with immunoSEQ multiplex PCR; TCRdb holds only in-frame clones, not every one. The sample shows more than 3,500 clones, roughly 70% of them seen only once. The sequenced material came from cultured CD8+ T cells derived from PBMCs. Source of these receptors: a male donor with HIV.

The genes are TRBV5-4 and TRBJ2-7; 8 positions agree with TRBD1. Germline CDR1 and CDR2: SGHNT and YYREEE (reference sequence). J gave up 5 bases and V 0 bases, and 1 base lay outside the gene matches. CDR3 length: 13 amino acids. For the CDR3, the DNA is TGTGCCAGCAGCTTGGGACAGGGGAACGAGCAGTACTTC. It specifies CASSLGQGNEQYF.

This chain links TRBV28 with TRBJ1-2; a possible D gene is TRBD1 (5 bases). The ends were cut back, 3 bases at V and 5 bases at J, with 16 bases in the middle. Germline CDR1 and CDR2: MDHEN and SYDVKM. The CDR3 runs 15 residues. The CDR3 DNA reads as TGTGCCAGCAGTTTCCCCAGGGACGGGAAGTATGGCTACACCTTC. It specifies CASSFPRDGKYGYTF.

This clone was seen more than once but under ten times. The chain recombines TRBV27 with TRBJ1-2, with 10 nucleotides matching TRBD1. The CDR3 spans 13 residues. CDR1 and CDR2 from the germline V gene are MNHEY and SMNVEV (reference sequence). The V gene end was trimmed by 3 bases and the J gene end by 8 bases; junction bases not matched to a gene: 3. For the CDR3, the DNA is TGTGCCAGCAGTTTCGGGACAGGGGACGGCTACACCTTC. Translated: CASSFGTGDGYTF.

The V and J genes are TRBV5-5 and TRBJ2-7, with D possibly being TRBD1 or TRBD2 (5 bases each). This CDR3 spans 14 amino acids. Between the trimmed V and J ends, which lost 0 bases and 7 bases, there was a span of 14 bases. The germline CDR1 and CDR2 sequences are SGHKS and YYEKEE (reference sequence). CDR3 protein: CASSLEGPYLEQYF. The DNA of the CDR3 is TGTGCCAGCAGCTTGGAGGGACCCTACCTTGAGCAGTACTTC.

The chain is built from TRBV29-1 and TRBJ2-7; D may be TRBD2 (6 bases). V gave up 4 bases and J gave up 4 bases, with 11 bases separating them. Germline CDR1 SQVTM, CDR2 ANQGSEA. The CDR3 covers 12 residues. The CDR3 is CSVVAGGYEQYF. The CDR3 DNA is TGCAGCGTTGTGGCAGGAGGGTACGAGCAGTACTTC.